This TCR beta chain was recovered during a study of regulatory T cells in long-lasting Graves disease. With iRepertoire HTBI primers and Arm-PCR of CDR3 regions, TCR beta libraries were built. Via MiXCR, TCRdb re-called the multiplex PCR reads, giving one row per CDR3 protein. The table lists 500,000 or so distinct CDR3 sequences, around 16% of them singletons. The CDR3 loop spans 12 amino acids. The germline CDR1 and CDR2 sequences are MDHEN and SYDVKM. The ends were cut back, 6 bases at V and 1 base at J, with 6 bases in the middle. With regard to this clonotype: Antigen specificity is unknown.

Study results and limitations: Persistent cases of Graves' showed reduced TCR diversity relative to newly diagnosed patients.

Time point defined: newly diagnosed GD, antithyroid drugs for less than 3 months. Preparation of the TCR library used RNA extracted from PBMCs. The data were also submitted as part of a second study, on T cells in Graves' hyperthyroidism and ophthalmopathy.

This clonotype originated in a man in his forties with Graves disease. The chain is built from TRBV28 and TRBJ1-2; tentatively, D is TRBD1 (5 bases). The sample consisted of peripheral blood mononuclear cells (PBMCs), taken at new diagnosis, from a patient treated with antithyroid drugs. CDR3 coding DNA: TGTGCCAGCAGACAGGTTAACTATGGCTACACCTTC. Translation: CASRQVNYGYTF.